A single sample gave rise to the 16 T cell receptor beta chains below, sequenced in a study of cytomegalovirus exposure and HLA in healthy donors. PCR primers comprised 60 Vbeta and 13 Jbeta primers. Libraries were prepared by immunoSEQ multiplex PCR; TCRdb keeps only in-frame clonotypes and omits some of them. Among 75,000 to 100,000 clones listed, around 80% were seen once. The material sequenced was PBMCs. The receptors derive from a man between 18 and 35 years old in good health and CMV-seropositive.

This clone was detected only a few times. This chain connects TRBV10-3 to TRBJ2-4; D gene uncertain. The germline CDR1 and CDR2 sequences are ENHRY and SYGVKD. This CDR3 has 14 amino acids. Trimming pared 3 bases from V and 1 base from J, leaving 7 bases between. The CDR3 DNA reads TGTGCCATCAGTGACGAGAGGGCCAAAAACATTCAGTACTTC. Protein sequence: CAISDERAKNIQYF.

The chain recombines TRBV7-9 with TRBJ1-1, with D possibly being TRBD1 (6 bases). Trimming removed 6 bases from V and 3 bases from J, with 11 bases in between. From germline, CDR1 is SEHNR and CDR2 FQNEAQ (reference sequence). The length of the CDR3 is 13 residues. CDR3 in DNA: TGTGCCAGCAGTTCACAGGGTTACACTGAAGCTTTCTTT. The encoded protein is CASSSQGYTEAFF.

The chain is built from TRBV27 and TRBJ2-5, with D unclear. The DNA matches TRBJ2-7 better at its end, which makes the J call doubtful. This CDR3 has 13 residues. CDR1 and CDR2 from the germline V gene are MNHEY and SMNVEV (reference sequence). The CDR3 sequence: CASSLSGPYEQYF. DNA of the CDR3: TGTGCCAGCAGCCTATCTGGGCCCTACGAGCAGTACTTC.

This clone has more than one count but fewer than ten. V gene TRBV19 combines with J gene TRBJ2-2; possibly TRBD2 for D (6 bases). V lost 4 bases and J lost 1, with 7 bases in between. Germline-derived CDR1 and CDR2 are LNHDA and SQIVND (reference sequence). CDR3 length: 14 amino acids. The CDR3 region has the DNA TGTGCCAGTAGTACGGGACTGAACACCGGGGAGCTGTTTTTT. Amino acids: CASSTGLNTGELFF.

The CDR3 loop is CSAISDEQYF. The DNA of the CDR3 is TGCAGTGCTATTTCGGACGAGCAGTACTTC. The chain uses TRBV20-1 and TRBJ2-7; D is ambiguous. V gave up 4 bases and J gave up 5 bases, with 6 bases separating them. Germline assignment: CDR1 DFQATT and CDR2 SNEGSKA (reference sequence). The CDR3 consists of 10 residues.

This sequence joins TRBV9 and TRBJ2-2; D possibly uses TRBD1 or TRBD2 (5 bases each). V lost 4 bases to trimming and J lost 1 base, with 14 bases between them. The CDR3 has 16 residues. In germline, CDR1 is SGDLS, CDR2 YYNGEE. The CDR3 here is CASSLEGIWNTGELFF. The CDR3 DNA reads as TGTGCCAGCAGCTTAGAGGGGATATGGAACACCGGGGAGCTGTTTTTT.

This clone appeared a few times. This chain uses TRBV5-1 with TRBJ2-7; no reliable D call. This CDR3 contains 14 residues. V lost 0 bases to trimming and J lost 2 bases, with 9 bases between them. Germline V gene sequence: CDR1 SGHRS, CDR2 YFSETQ. The CDR3, as DNA: TGCGCCAGCAGCTTGGGGGCAGAGACCTACGAGCAGTACTTC. Translation: CASSLGAETYEQYF. The whole variable domain, remainder taken from reference TRBV5-1 and TRBJ2-7, is KAGVTQTPRYLIKTRGQQVTLSCSPISGHRSVSWYQQTPGQGLQFLFEYFSETQRNKGNFPGRFSGRQFSNSRSEMNVSTLELGDSALYLCASSLGAETYEQYFGPGTRLTVT.

The chain is built from TRBV9 and TRBJ2-5; 7 bases map to TRBD1. Germline-derived CDR1 and CDR2 are SGDLS and YYNGEE. The CDR3 runs 20 residues. Trimming at V came to 0 bases and at J to 5 bases, leaving 22 bases not matched to a gene. The CDR3 DNA reads as TGTGCCAGCAGCGTAGGACCTGGTGGGGCGTACAGGGGCTTGGGGGAGACCCAGTACTTC. Its translation: CASSVGPGGAYRGLGETQYF.

This clone was counted between two and nine times. The rearrangement joins TRBV5-1 to TRBJ1-1, with 11 bases lining up with TRBD1. CDR1 and CDR2 from the germline V gene are SGHRS and YFSETQ. This CDR3 is built from 18 residues. With 3 bases clipped from V and 3 bases from J, the junction kept 13 bases outside the gene matches. CDR3 nucleotides: TGCGCCAGCAGCTGGGACGTCCGGGACAGGGGGTATGACACTGAAGCTTTCTTT. Residues: CASSWDVRDRGYDTEAFF.

Written as DNA, the CDR3 is TGTGCCTGGGGGCCGTCCACAGAGACCCAGTACTTC. Translated: CAWGPSTETQYF. The gene calls are TRBV30 and TRBJ2-5; no firm D call. Germline CDR1 GTSNPN, CDR2 SVGIG (reference sequence). Trimming left V 5 bases short and J 4 bases short, with 11 bases between. CDR3 length equals 12 residues.

The rearrangement joins TRBV6-5 to TRBJ2-5, with TRBD1 identical over 8 bases. This CDR3 is 16 amino acids long. Germline CDR1 MNHEY, CDR2 SVGAGI. Unmatched junction bases numbered 5, after V lost 0 bases and J lost 2 bases. This chain's CDR3 is CASSYSETGDQETQYF. The CDR3 DNA follows: TGTGCCAGCAGTTACTCCGAGACAGGGGATCAAGAGACCCAGTACTTC.

This chain connects TRBV5-4 to TRBJ2-7, with D tentatively TRBD2 (5 bases). This CDR3 contains 13 residues. CDR1 SGHNT and CDR2 YYREEE come from the germline V gene (reference sequence). V gave up 0 bases and J gave up 7 bases, with 11 bases separating them. The CDR3 loop is CASSLGGGGEQYF. In nucleotides, the CDR3 is TGTGCCAGCAGCTTGGGAGGAGGCGGGGAGCAGTACTTC.

The chain has TRBV5-1 and TRBJ2-7, with D possibly TRBD1 on 5 matching bases. The CDR3 length is 14 residues. The germline gives CDR1 SGHRS, CDR2 YFSETQ. Trimming shortened V by 1 base and J by 5 bases, and 13 bases separated the two germline ends. The CDR3 DNA is TGCGCCAGCAGCTTGTCCCCAGGGCCCAACGAGCAGTACTTC. Its translation: CASSLSPGPNEQYF.

The V gene is TRBV5-1, the J gene TRBJ2-1; 7 nucleotides align to TRBD2. The J segment lost 4 bases and the V segment lost 4 bases, leaving 8 bases of the junction unmatched. The CDR3 contains 15 residues. Germline values: CDR1 SGHRS, CDR2 YFSETQ. DNA for the CDR3: TGCGCCAGCAGCCCTGTTAATAGCGGGTACAATGAGCAGTTCTTC. The encoded protein is CASSPVNSGYNEQFF. The full variable domain, in which reference TRBV5-1 and TRBJ2-1 provide the parts outside the CDR3, is KAGVTQTPRYLIKTRGQQVTLSCSPISGHRSVSWYQQTPGQGLQFLFEYFSETQRNKGNFPGRFSGRQFSNSRSEMNVSTLELGDSALYLCASSPVNSGYNEQFFGPGTRLTVL.

The rearrangement joins TRBV12-5 to TRBJ2-1; 8 bases map to TRBD2. CDR3 length: 16 amino acids. V lost 0 bases, J lost 4 bases, and 5 bases stayed unmatched. Germline loops: CDR1 LGHNT, CDR2 FRNRAP. This CDR3 is CASGLVIAGNYNEQFF. The CDR3 DNA follows: TGTGCTAGTGGTTTGGTAATAGCGGGGAATTACAATGAGCAGTTCTTC.

This rearrangement joins TRBV5-8 to TRBJ1-1; tentative D call: TRBD1 (6 bases). V was trimmed by 4 bases and J by 11 bases, leaving 21 bases between them. The CDR3 extends over 14 amino acids. CDR1 is SGHTS, CDR2 YDEGEE, per germline. The chain's CDR3 is CASSIHRAPHGAFF. The CDR3 coding sequence is TGTGCCAGCAGCATACACAGGGCCCCTCACGGGGCTTTCTTT.